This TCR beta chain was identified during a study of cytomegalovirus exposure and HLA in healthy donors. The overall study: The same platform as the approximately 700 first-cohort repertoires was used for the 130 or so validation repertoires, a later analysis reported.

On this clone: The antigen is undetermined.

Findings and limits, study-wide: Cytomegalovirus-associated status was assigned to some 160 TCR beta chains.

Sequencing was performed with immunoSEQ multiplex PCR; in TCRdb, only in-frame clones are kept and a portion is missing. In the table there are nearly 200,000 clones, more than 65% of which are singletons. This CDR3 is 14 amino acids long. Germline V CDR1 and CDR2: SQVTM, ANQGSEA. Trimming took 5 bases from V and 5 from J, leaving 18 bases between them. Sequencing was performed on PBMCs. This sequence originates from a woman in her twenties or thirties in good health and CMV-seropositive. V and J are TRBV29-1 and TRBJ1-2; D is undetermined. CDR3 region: CSVRVDLGGYGYTF. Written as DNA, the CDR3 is TGCAGCGTTAGAGTGGACCTTGGAGGGTATGGCTACACCTTC.